This T cell receptor beta chain comes out of a study of patients and donors after allogeneic stem cell transplantation. TCRdb re-called the RT-PCR reads with MiXCR, one entry per CDR3 protein. The table includes about 960,000 distinct CDR3 sequences, approximately 18% detected once. Unmatched junction bases numbered 8, after V lost 5 bases and J lost 5 bases. The CDR3 has 15 amino acids. The chain couples TRBV12-3 or TRBV12-4 to TRBJ2-3; 9 nucleotides line up with TRBD1. The TCR was taken from a human donor who was either an allogeneic HSCT recipient or a stem cell or donor lymphocyte infusion donor (not recorded which). It is not recorded whose cells these are; they may come from a transplant donor. Sample: blood, either unsorted or a sorted T cell fraction (not recorded which). The CDR3 nucleotides read TGTGCCAGCAGTCGGACAGGGGCCAACTTAGATACGCAGTATTTT. Translated, it gives CASSRTGANLDTQYF.